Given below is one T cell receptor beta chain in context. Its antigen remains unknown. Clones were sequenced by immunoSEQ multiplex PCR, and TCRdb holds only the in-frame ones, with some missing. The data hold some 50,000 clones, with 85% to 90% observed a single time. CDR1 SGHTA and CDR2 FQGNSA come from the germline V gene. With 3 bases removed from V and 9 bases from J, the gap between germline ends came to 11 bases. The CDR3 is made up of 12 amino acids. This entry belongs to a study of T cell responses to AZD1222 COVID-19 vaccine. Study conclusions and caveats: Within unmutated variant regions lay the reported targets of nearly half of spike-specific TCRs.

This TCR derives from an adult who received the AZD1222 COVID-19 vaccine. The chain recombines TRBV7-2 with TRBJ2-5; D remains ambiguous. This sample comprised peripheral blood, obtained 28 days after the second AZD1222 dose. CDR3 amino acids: CASSFTGPPQYF. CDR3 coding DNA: TGTGCCAGCAGCTTTACGGGCCCACCCCAGTACTTC.